Sequencing of this T cell receptor beta chain was carried out in a study of cytomegalovirus exposure and HLA in healthy donors. Primers: 60 Vbeta forward and 13 Jbeta reverse. This table comes from immunoSEQ multiplex PCR, and its TCRdb copy is limited to in-frame clones, with some not included. The data contain some 170,000 clones, almost 80% of them seen just once; the ten biggest clones take up about 9.1%. The CDR3 runs 13 residues. Deletions cut 3 bases from V and 5 bases from J, with 10 bases between. The germline V gene has CDR1 SGHDN and CDR2 FVKESK. The chain is built from TRBV14 and TRBJ1-2; weak D call: TRBD1 (5 bases). Sequencing was carried out using PBMCs. The sequence came from a man younger than 35 in good health and CMV-seropositive. CDR3 sequence (DNA): TGTGCCAGCAGCCAGGGGCCTTTTTATGGCTACACCTTC. The encoded protein is CASSQGPFYGYTF. The full variable domain, completed using reference TRBV14 and TRBJ1-2, is EAGVTQFPSHSVIEKGQTVTLRCDPISGHDNLYWYRRVMGKEIKFLLHFVKESKQDESGMPNNRFLAERTGGTYSTLKVQPAELEDSGVYFCASSQGPFYGYTFGSGTRLTVV.